Listed below are T cell receptor beta chains from one sample, sequenced in a study of T-cell memory formation after mild COVID-19. TCRdb processed the 5' RACE reads anew with MiXCR; each CDR3 protein has one entry. The sample holds over 2,000 distinct CDR3 sequences, around 64% seen once. The specimen was PBMCs or a T cell subset sorted from them (not recorded which). These receptors originate from an adult who had mild COVID-19 (a few samples of this study predate the infection). Cell type and time point are not known. CDR3s include the opening cysteine and the closing phenylalanine or tryptophan. D genes are given only for firm matches. The size field is filled for only some rows; it gives once, few, many or a size class.

d_gene	j_gene	v_gene	abundance	CDR3aa
-	TRBJ2-5	TRBV5-5	-	CASSLVGLETQYF
-	TRBJ2-3	TRBV7-9	-	CASSLALKDTQYF
TRBD2	TRBJ2-5	TRBV20-1	-	CSARDPLGGGGETQYF
-	TRBJ2-3	TRBV5-1	-	CASRGPGTTDTQYF
TRBD2	TRBJ2-1	TRBV7-8	few	CASSFGTSVLISQFF
TRBD2	TRBJ2-1	TRBV12-3/TRBV12-4	-	CASSRLAGGRGDEQFF
-	TRBJ2-5	TRBV5-1	-	CASSLSRGSQETQYF
-	TRBJ2-3	TRBV7-9	-	CASSLASAFGDTQYF
TRBD2	TRBJ2-1	TRBV7-2	few	CASSLGLAGGNEQFF
-	TRBJ2-1	TRBV7-9	large	CASSLLKQFF
-	TRBJ2-2	TRBV5-8	-	CASRPWAGGPGELFF
-	TRBJ2-2	TRBV12-3/TRBV12-4	-	CASTHLRNINTGELFF
-	TRBJ1-2	TRBV29-1	-	CSVVFLRGTRGYTF
-	TRBJ1-2	TRBV12-3/TRBV12-4	-	CASRDTALGGYTF
TRBD1	TRBJ2-7	TRBV18	large	CASSSTGVSEQYF
-	TRBJ2-7	TRBV29-1	few	CSVAVVSYEQYF
-	TRBJ2-7	TRBV7-6	-	CASSSSGDEQYF
-	TRBJ2-1	TRBV5-6	-	CASSSYNEWFF
TRBD2	TRBJ2-7	TRBV7-9	large	CASSLASGIFHEQYF
-	TRBJ2-3	TRBV12-3/TRBV12-4	-	CASSRTRGTDTQYF
-	TRBJ2-5	TRBV18	-	CASSPSSGGGQETQYF
-	TRBJ2-7	TRBV12-3/TRBV12-4	-	CASSATSYEQYF
-	TRBJ2-7	TRBV5-1	-	CASSQGLHYEQYF
TRBD1	TRBJ1-2	TRBV18	once	CASSPGTGGNYGYTF
TRBD2	TRBJ2-7	TRBV20-1	-	CSAPTLLAGTYEQYF
-	TRBJ2-7	TRBV5-1	-	CASSSGTLNSYEQYF
TRBD1	TRBJ1-2	TRBV12-3/TRBV12-4	-	CASSLDRQGLWGYTF
TRBD2	TRBJ2-3	TRBV5-1	-	CASSLSLAGGSTDTQYF
-	TRBJ1-1	TRBV9	medium-sized	CASSPEVGTEAFF
-	TRBJ2-2	TRBV24-1	-	CATSDLGRQNTGELFF
-	TRBJ2-1	TRBV24-1	-	CATSDQRSYNEQFF
TRBD1	TRBJ2-1	TRBV9	-	CASSATGGPYNEQFF
-	TRBJ2-3	TRBV7-2	-	CASSRPDTQYF
-	TRBJ2-7	TRBV12-3/TRBV12-4	-	CASSPGTATYEQYF
-	TRBJ1-2	TRBV7-2	once	CASSLGLSPSSWGYTF
TRBD2	TRBJ2-2	TRBV15	-	CATSRDVEVLASGGTGELFF
TRBD1	TRBJ2-7	TRBV6-1	-	CASSTGGGYEQYF
-	TRBJ2-1	TRBV19	-	CASRRKGNEQFF
TRBD1	TRBJ1-1	TRBV7-9	large	CASSARQGWSEAFF
-	TRBJ2-2	TRBV6-1	once	CASVEGNTGELFF
TRBD2	TRBJ2-4	TRBV7-8	-	CASRSKERGHKNIQYF
TRBD1	TRBJ2-7	TRBV12-3/TRBV12-4	large	CASSVGQGEGYEQYF
TRBD2	TRBJ2-1	TRBV29-1	-	CSVAPGSGSSYNEQFF
-	TRBJ1-2	TRBV7-2	medium-sized	CASSFQAGRYGYTF
TRBD2	TRBJ2-1	TRBV7-9	-	CASSFGTSGDEQFF
TRBD2	TRBJ2-1	TRBV7-6	large	CASSFRREGRTEQFF
-	TRBJ1-2	TRBV5-1	-	CASSPGRTLNYGYTF
TRBD1	TRBJ2-6	TRBV7-9	large	CASSGGQGSRSGANVLTF
TRBD1	TRBJ2-7	TRBV20-1	-	CSARDQTGPTYEQYF
-	TRBJ1-1	TRBV6-5	large	CASRKSGTEAFF
-	TRBJ2-7	TRBV24-1	few	CATSDSGTPGEQYF
-	TRBJ1-2	TRBV7-9	large	CASSSDSYGYTF
TRBD1	-	TRBV5-1	-	CASSLVPPDRAYSYEQYF
-	TRBJ2-5	TRBV6-2/TRBV6-3	few	CASSYDSRETQYF
-	TRBJ2-3	TRBV11-1	-	CASAQTDTQYF
TRBD1	TRBJ1-5	TRBV5-1	large	CASSPGGANNQPQHF
TRBD1	TRBJ1-1	TRBV11-2	large	CASSLGTANTEAFF
-	TRBJ2-7	TRBV5-1	-	CASSLRVEGYEQYF